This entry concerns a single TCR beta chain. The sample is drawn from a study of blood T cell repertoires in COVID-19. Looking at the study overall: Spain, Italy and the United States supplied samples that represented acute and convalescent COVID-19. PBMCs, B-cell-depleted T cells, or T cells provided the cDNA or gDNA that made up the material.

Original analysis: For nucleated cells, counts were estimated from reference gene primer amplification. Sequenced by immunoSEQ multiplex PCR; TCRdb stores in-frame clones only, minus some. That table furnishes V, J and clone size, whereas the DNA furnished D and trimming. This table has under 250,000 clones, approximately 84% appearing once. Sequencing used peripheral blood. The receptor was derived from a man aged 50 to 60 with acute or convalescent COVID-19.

The chain's CDR3 is CASSLVSVGTYEQYF. In nucleotides, the CDR3 is TGTGCCAGCAGCTTAGTATCGGTGGGGACTTACGAGCAGTACTTC. This chain connects TRBV11-2 to TRBJ2-7; tentatively, D is TRBD2 (6 bases). With 1 base removed from V and 4 bases from J, the gap between germline ends came to 14 bases. CDR1 is SGHAT, CDR2 FQNNGV, per germline. This CDR3 comprises 15 residues. Combining the CDR3 with reference TRBV11-2 and TRBJ2-7 gives the whole variable domain EAGVAQSPRYKIIEKRQSVAFWCNPISGHATLYWYQQILGQGPKLLIQFQNNGVVDDSQLPKDRFSAERLKGVDSTLKIQPAKLEDSAVYLCASSLVSVGTYEQYFGPGTRLTVT.